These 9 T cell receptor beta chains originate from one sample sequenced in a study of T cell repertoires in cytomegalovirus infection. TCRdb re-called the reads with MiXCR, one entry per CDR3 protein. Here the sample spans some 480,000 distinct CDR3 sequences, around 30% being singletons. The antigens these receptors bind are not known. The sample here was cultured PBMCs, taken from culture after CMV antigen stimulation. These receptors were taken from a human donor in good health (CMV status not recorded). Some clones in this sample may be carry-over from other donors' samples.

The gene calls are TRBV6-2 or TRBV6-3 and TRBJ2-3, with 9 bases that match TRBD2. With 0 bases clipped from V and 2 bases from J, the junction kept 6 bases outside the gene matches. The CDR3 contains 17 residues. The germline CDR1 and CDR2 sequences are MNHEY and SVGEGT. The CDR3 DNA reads TGTGCCAGCAGTTACTCGGGACTAGCCCGCAACACAGATACGCAGTATTTT. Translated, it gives CASSYSGLARNTDTQYF.

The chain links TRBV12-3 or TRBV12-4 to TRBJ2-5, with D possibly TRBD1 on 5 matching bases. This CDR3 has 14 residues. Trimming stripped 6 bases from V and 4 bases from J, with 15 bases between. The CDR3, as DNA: TGTGCCAGCAGCCCAGACAGCCGGCCAGAGACCCAGTACTTC. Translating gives CASSPDSRPETQYF.

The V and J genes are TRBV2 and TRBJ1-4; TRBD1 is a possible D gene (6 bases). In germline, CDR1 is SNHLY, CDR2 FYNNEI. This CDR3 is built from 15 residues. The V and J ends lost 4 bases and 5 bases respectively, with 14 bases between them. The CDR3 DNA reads TGTGCCAGCAGTGGGATGACAGGAACGAATGAAAAACTGTTTTTT. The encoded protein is CASSGMTGTNEKLFF. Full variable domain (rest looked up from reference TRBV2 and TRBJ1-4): EPEVTQTPSHQVTQMGQEVILRCVPISNHLYFYWYRQILGQKVEFLVSFYNNEISEKSEIFDDQFSVERPDGSNFTLKIRSTKLEDSAMYFCASSGMTGTNEKLFFGSGTQLSVL.

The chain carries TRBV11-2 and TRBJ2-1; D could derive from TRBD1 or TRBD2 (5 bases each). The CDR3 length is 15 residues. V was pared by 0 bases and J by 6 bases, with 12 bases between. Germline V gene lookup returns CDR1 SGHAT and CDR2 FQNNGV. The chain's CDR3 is CASSLEGGGANEQFF. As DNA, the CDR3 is TGTGCCAGCAGCTTAGAAGGTGGGGGAGCCAATGAGCAGTTCTTC.

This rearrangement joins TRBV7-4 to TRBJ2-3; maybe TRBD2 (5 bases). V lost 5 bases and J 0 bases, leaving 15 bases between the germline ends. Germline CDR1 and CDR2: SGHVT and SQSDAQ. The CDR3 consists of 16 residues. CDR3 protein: CASSAPSSPSTDTQYF. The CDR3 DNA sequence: TGTGCCAGCAGCGCCCCTAGCAGCCCTAGCACAGATACGCAGTATTTT.

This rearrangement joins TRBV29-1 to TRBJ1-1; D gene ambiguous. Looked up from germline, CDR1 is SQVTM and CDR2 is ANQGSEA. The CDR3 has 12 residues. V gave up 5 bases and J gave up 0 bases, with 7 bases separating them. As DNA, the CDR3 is TGCAGCGTTAACAGAGTGAACACTGAAGCTTTCTTT. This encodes CSVNRVNTEAFF.

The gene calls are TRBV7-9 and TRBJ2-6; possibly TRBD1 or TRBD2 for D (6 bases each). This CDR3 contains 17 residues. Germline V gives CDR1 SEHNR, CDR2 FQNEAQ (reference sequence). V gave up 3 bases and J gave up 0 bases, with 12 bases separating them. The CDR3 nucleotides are TGTGCCAGCAGCTTTGGAGGGGGGAGCTCTGGGGCCAACGTCCTGACTTTC. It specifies CASSFGGGSSGANVLTF.

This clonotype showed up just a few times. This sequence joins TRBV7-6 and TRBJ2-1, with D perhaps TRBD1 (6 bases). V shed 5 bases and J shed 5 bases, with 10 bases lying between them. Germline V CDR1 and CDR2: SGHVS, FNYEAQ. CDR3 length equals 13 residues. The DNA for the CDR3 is TGTGCCAGCAGCCCCGGGACACACAATGAGCAGTTCTTC. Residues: CASSPGTHNEQFF.

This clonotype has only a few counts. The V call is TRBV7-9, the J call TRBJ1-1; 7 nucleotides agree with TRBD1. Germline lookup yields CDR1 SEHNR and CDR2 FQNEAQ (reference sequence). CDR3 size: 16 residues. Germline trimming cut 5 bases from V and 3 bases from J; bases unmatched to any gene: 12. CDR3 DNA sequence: TGTGCCAGCAGCCAAGGATCAGGGGGGAGGTACACTGAAGCTTTCTTT. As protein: CASSQGSGGRYTEAFF.